Given below is one T cell receptor (beta chain) in context. Its antigen remains unknown. The source of the sample is a study of graft-versus-host responses after intestinal transplantation. Whole-study context: Induction with anti-thymocyte globulin, then tacrolimus and steroids for roughly 3 years, was given to all recipients.

The V gene end was trimmed by 6 bases and the J gene end by 3 bases; junction bases not matched to a gene: 8. CDR1 is ENHRY and CDR2 is SYGVKD in the germline V gene. The CDR3 has 16 amino acids. Sequenced by immunoSEQ multiplex PCR; TCRdb stores in-frame clones only, minus some. This sample has 99,000 or so clones, with over 75% found just once. Overall study results and limits: Allografts of patients with graft-donor T cell macrochimerism showed high graft-versus-host to host-versus-graft clone ratios. HvG clone declines early post-transplant were associated with peak circulating GvH levels.

The chain employs TRBV10-3 and TRBJ1-3; TRBD1 agrees at 10 bases. The clonotype was recovered from a human donor who received an intestinal transplant. Sequencing was performed on unstimulated CD4+ T cells sorted from spleen or lymph node cells, taken before intestinal transplant. DNA for the CDR3: TGTGCCATCAGCCCCCGGACAGGGGGTGATGGAAACACCATATATTTT. Its protein is CAISPRTGGDGNTIYF.